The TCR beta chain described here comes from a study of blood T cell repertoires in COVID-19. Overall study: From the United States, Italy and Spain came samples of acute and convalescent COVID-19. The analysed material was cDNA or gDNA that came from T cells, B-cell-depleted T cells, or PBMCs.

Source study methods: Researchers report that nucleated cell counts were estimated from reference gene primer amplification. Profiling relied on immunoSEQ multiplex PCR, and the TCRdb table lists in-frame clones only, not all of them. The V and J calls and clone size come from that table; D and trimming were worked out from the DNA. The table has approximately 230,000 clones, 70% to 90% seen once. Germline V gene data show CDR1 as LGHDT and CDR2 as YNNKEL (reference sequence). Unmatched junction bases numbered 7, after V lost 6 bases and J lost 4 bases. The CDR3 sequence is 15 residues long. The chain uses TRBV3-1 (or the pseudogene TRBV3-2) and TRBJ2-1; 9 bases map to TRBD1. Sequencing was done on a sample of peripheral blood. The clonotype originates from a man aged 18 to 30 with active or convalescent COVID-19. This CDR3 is CASRPAGQGYNEQFF. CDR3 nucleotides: TGTGCCAGCAGACCCGCCGGACAGGGGTACAATGAGCAGTTCTTC.